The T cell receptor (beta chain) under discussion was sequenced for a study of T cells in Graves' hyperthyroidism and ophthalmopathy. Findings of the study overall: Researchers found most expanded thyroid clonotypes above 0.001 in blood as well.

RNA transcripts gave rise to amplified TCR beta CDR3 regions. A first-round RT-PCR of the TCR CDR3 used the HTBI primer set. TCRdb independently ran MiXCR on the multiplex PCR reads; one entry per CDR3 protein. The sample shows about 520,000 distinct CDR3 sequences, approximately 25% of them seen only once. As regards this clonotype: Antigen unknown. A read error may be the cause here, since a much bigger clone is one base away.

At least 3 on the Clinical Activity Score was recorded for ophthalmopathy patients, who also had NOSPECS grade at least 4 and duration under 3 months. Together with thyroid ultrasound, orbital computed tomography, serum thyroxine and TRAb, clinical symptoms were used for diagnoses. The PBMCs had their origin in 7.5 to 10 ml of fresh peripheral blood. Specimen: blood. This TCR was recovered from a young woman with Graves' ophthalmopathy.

The CDR3 loop reads CASSGEQDVNTEAFF. In nucleotides, the CDR3 is TGTGCCAGCAGTGGGGAACAGGACGTGAACACTGAAGCTTTCTTT. The chain combines TRBV6-1 with TRBJ1-1, with a possible D match to TRBD1 (5 bases). The CDR3 has 15 residues. CDR1 MNHNS and CDR2 SASEGT come from the germline V gene. V was trimmed by 4 bases and J by 0 bases, leaving 12 bases between them.